This T cell receptor (beta chain) was captured in a study of PD-1 blockade in mismatch repair-deficient tumors. Across the whole study: Patients had eleven to twelve mismatch repair-deficient cancer types and were previously treated and progressing. Study-wide results and caveats: Tumor-resident clones, often undetectable pretreatment in blood, expanded then contracted after pembrolizumab.

The CDR3 totals 16 residues. CDR1 and CDR2 (germline): SNHLY, FYNNEI. V was shortened by 2 bases and J by 0 bases, with 10 bases between the two germline ends. Every patient had mismatch repair deficiency by PCR or immunohistochemistry. TCR sequencing covered a few patients who responded to pembrolizumab. Profiling relied on immunoSEQ multiplex PCR, and the TCRdb table lists in-frame clones only, not all of them. The sample includes about 100,000 clones, 82% of them seen just once. Of note for this clone: Its target is not known.

This receptor was obtained from an adult with mismatch repair-deficient cancer. The sequencing used peripheral blood, collected about eight months after starting pembrolizumab. V gene TRBV2 combines with J gene TRBJ2-2, with D tentatively TRBD1 or TRBD2 (6 bases each). CDR3 amino acids: CASSERGLTNTGELFF. The CDR3 DNA reads TGTGCCAGCAGTGAACGGGGGCTTACGAACACCGGGGAGCTGTTTTTT.